This T cell receptor (beta chain) came from a study of prognosis after radiotherapy for stage I lung cancer. Study details: In this cohort, every patient with non-small cell lung cancer was regarded as medically inoperable. Some twelve patients had adenocarcinoma tumors, while squamous cell carcinoma tumors were found in more than five.

It was by two-round multiplex PCR that TCR beta CDR3 was amplified from genomic DNA. With primers specific to each TRBV and TRBJ gene, the first-round PCR was performed. TCRdb redid the calling of the multiplex PCR reads with MiXCR, one entry per CDR3 protein. The table includes 30,000 to 35,000 distinct CDR3 sequences, approximately 30% detected once. Trimming left V 4 bases short and J 4 bases short, with 19 bases between. CDR3 length: 16 amino acids. From germline, CDR1 is SGHRS and CDR2 YFSETQ. Each of two time points yielded six milliliters of peripheral venous blood. Study-wide results and caveats: Among patients who developed distant metastases, Shannon entropy after stereotactic body radiation therapy was lower.

This clonotype was seen ten or more times. Its antigen remains unknown. Material: PBMCs, obtained before or after stereotactic body radiation therapy (not recorded which). This chain uses TRBV5-1 with TRBJ2-3; weak D call: TRBD1 (5 bases). The TCR comes from a donor over 45 with non-small cell lung cancer. As DNA, the CDR3 is TGCGCCAGCAGCCCCGAACAGGTCGCTAGGGCAGATACGCAGTATTTT. Translated, it gives CASSPEQVARADTQYF.